This T cell receptor (beta chain) emerged from a study of blood T cell repertoires in COVID-19. Across the study: COVID-19 samples collected from the United States, Italy and Spain covered acute and convalescent phases.

A single count supports this clone. Per germline, CDR1 LNHDA and CDR2 SQIVND (reference sequence). Unmatched junction bases numbered 11, after V lost 6 bases and J lost 7 bases. The CDR3 is made up of 16 amino acids. Under the authors' procedure: Amplification from reference gene primers served as the basis for estimated nucleated cell counts. Method: immunoSEQ multiplex PCR; TCRdb's copy keeps in-frame clones and lacks some. That table supplies the V and J calls and clone size; D and trimming were determined from the DNA. The sample has about 39,000 clones, around 85% seen once. The sequence was collected from a man aged 55 to 69 with acute or convalescent COVID-19. The chain joins TRBV19 to TRBJ2-1, with 11 bases identical to TRBD2. Input material: peripheral blood. This chain's CDR3 is CASRYTSGGARNEQFF. CDR3 DNA sequence: TGTGCCAGTAGATACACTAGCGGGGGCGCCAGGAATGAGCAGTTCTTC.